This T cell receptor beta chain is drawn from a study of blood T cell repertoires in COVID-19. The assay was immunoSEQ multiplex PCR, and TCRdb's table has in-frame clones only and misses some. The sample carries fewer than 200,000 clones, approximately 82% recorded once. V dropped 0 bases and J dropped 3; count of bases not matched to a gene: 1. The CDR3 is made up of 15 amino acids. Per germline, CDR1 LGHNA and CDR2 YSLEER. The sequence was obtained from a woman between 65 and 79 years old who had recovered from COVID-19. Specimen: peripheral blood. V is TRBV4-3 and J is TRBJ1-2; TRBD1 agrees at 10 bases. The DNA of the CDR3 is TGCGCCAGCAGCCAAGATGGGACAGGGGACTATGGCTACACCTTC. The encoded protein is CASSQDGTGDYGYTF.